This entry lists 18 T cell receptor beta chains sequenced from one sample in a study of CD8 T cells in Susac syndrome. Roughly 0.45 to 1 ug RNA was reverse transcribed with random hexamers. TCRdb reprocessed the immunoSEQ multiplex PCR reads with MiXCR, giving one entry per CDR3 protein. The data contain about 200,000 distinct CDR3 sequences, 95% of them singletons. Sequenced: CD4+ T cells from PBMCs. The receptors come from a human donor with multiple sclerosis.

The chain is built from TRBV7-9 and TRBJ2-3, with 7 bases identical to TRBD1. Germline lookup yields CDR1 SEHNR and CDR2 FQNEAQ (reference sequence). CDR3 length: 18 residues. The V segment lost 6 bases and the J segment 0 bases; nucleotides outside the gene matches: 15. The CDR3 is CASSYPRTGPTSTDTQYF. CDR3 in DNA: TGTGCCAGCAGTTACCCCCGGACAGGACCGACTAGCACAGATACGCAGTATTTT.

This chain links TRBV18 with TRBJ1-1; the D is unclear. The CDR3 is 11 residues long. From germline, CDR1 is KGHSH and CDR2 LQKENI. V dropped 3 bases and J dropped 7 bases, with 6 bases sitting between them. The CDR3 loop reads CASSPRGEAFF. In nucleotides, the CDR3 is TGTGCCAGCTCACCGCGAGGTGAAGCTTTCTTT.

The chain has TRBV30 and TRBJ1-3; D is unclear. Trimming stripped 2 bases from V and 0 bases from J, with 2 bases between. Germline V gene lookup returns CDR1 GTSNPN and CDR2 SVGIG (reference sequence). This CDR3 comprises 12 residues. The CDR3 region is CAWSYSGNTIYF. Written as DNA, the CDR3 is TGTGCCTGGAGTTACTCTGGAAACACCATATATTTT.

The gene calls are TRBV19 and TRBJ2-3; the D is unclear. This CDR3 region has 10 residues. V lost 8 bases and J 5 bases, leaving 5 bases between the germline ends. Germline V lookup: CDR1 LNHDA, CDR2 SQIVND (reference sequence). CDR3 protein: CASHGDTQYF. The CDR3 bases are TGTGCCAGTCACGGAGATACGCAGTATTTT. Combining the CDR3 with reference TRBV19 and TRBJ2-3 gives the whole variable domain DGGITQSPKYLFRKEGQNVTLSCEQNLNHDAMYWYRQDPGQGLRLIYYSQIVNDFQKGDIAEGYSVSREKKESFPLTVTSAQKNPTAFYLCASHGDTQYFGPGTRLTVL.

The table lists this clonotype with a count of one. The CDR3 coding sequence is TGCAGTGCCTCGGGGCAGGGGTCCTACGAGCAGTACGTC. Protein sequence: CSASGQGSYEQYV. V and J are TRBV20-1 and TRBJ2-7; weak D call: TRBD1 (6 bases). CDR1 is DFQATT and CDR2 is SNEGSKA in the germline V gene (reference sequence). Trimming removed 6 bases from V and 1 base from J, with 13 bases in between. The CDR3 is 13 residues long.

The CDR3 here is CASSPTGTANTEAFF. The CDR3 nucleotides are TGTGCCAGCAGCCCGACTGGGACTGCGAACACTGAAGCTTTCTTT. The chain combines TRBV3-1 with TRBJ1-1; the D gene is possibly TRBD1 (5 bases). Germline CDR1 is LGHDT and CDR2 is YNNKEL (reference sequence). The V gene lost 4 bases and the J gene lost 1 base, with 13 bases spanning the gap. The CDR3 runs 15 residues.

This chain joins TRBV15 and TRBJ1-3; D gene ambiguous. CDR1 is LNHNV and CDR2 is YYDKDF in the germline V gene (reference sequence). V was clipped by 0 bases and J by 1 base, with 7 bases between them. The CDR3 extends over 15 amino acids. In nucleotides, the CDR3 is TGTGCCACCAGCAGAGATGCCCAATCTGGAAACACCATATATTTT. This translates into CATSRDAQSGNTIYF.

The chain combines TRBV3-1 with TRBJ2-7, with TRBD2 identical over 8 bases. V shed 1 base and J 5 bases; nucleotides not matched to a gene: 4. This CDR3 has 14 amino acids. Germline CDR1 and CDR2: LGHDT and YNNKEL (reference sequence). The CDR3 loop reads CASSQAGGPHEQYF. The CDR3, as DNA: TGTGCCAGCAGCCAAGCGGGGGGGCCCCACGAGCAGTACTTC.

The chain recombines TRBV9 with TRBJ2-1, with unresolved D. Trimming removed 0 bases at V and 5 bases at J, with 9 bases between. CDR1 is SGDLS, CDR2 YYNGEE, per germline. CDR3 length: 14 residues. This CDR3 reads CASSVGTADNEQFF. The DNA of the CDR3 is TGTGCCAGCAGCGTAGGTACCGCCGACAATGAGCAGTTCTTC.

The V call is TRBV27, the J call TRBJ2-6; D not certain. The germline gives CDR1 MNHEY, CDR2 SMNVEV (reference sequence). CDR3 length equals 15 residues. V lost 3 bases and J lost 2, with 8 bases in between. The CDR3 DNA is TGTGCCAGCAGTTTTAATCTAGCTGGGGCCAACGTCCTGACTTTC. As protein: CASSFNLAGANVLTF.

The chain combines TRBV27 with TRBJ1-2; 7 bases are shared with TRBD1. V gave up 5 bases and J gave up 0 bases; unmatched junction bases: 3. Looked up from germline, CDR1 is MNHEY and CDR2 is SMNVEV (reference sequence). This CDR3 has 14 residues. The CDR3 region is CASSLQGTNYGYTF. The CDR3 DNA reads as TGTGCCAGCAGTCTACAGGGGACTAACTATGGCTACACCTTC.

The CDR3 here is CASSYLPLQGSPLEFF. CDR3 DNA: TGTGCCAGCAGTTACCTCCCCCTACAGGGTTCCCCACTCGAGTTCTTC. The J gene is TRBJ2-1, the V gene TRBV6-5; TRBD1 might be the D (6 bases). The CDR3 has 16 amino acids. CDR1 is MNHEY and CDR2 is SVGAGI in the germline V gene. With 2 bases removed from V and 14 bases from J, the gap between germline ends came to 25 bases.

The J gene is TRBJ1-5, the V gene TRBV12-3 or TRBV12-4; 7 bases agree with TRBD1. The CDR3 sequence is 15 residues long. The V gene end was trimmed by 6 bases and the J gene end by 6 bases; junction bases not matched to a gene: 11. CDR3 coding DNA: TGTGCCAGCAGCGACAAAACAGGGGCAGGTCAGCCCCAGCATTTT. This translates into CASSDKTGAGQPQHF.

The chain joins TRBV30 to TRBJ2-1, with D possibly matching TRBD1 (5 bases). Germline values: CDR1 GTSNPN, CDR2 SVGIG (reference sequence). This CDR3 contains 14 residues. V was pared by 4 bases and J by 6 bases, with 16 bases between. CDR3: CAWNERGLGNEQFF. The CDR3 bases are TGTGCCTGGAACGAAAGGGGTCTGGGCAATGAGCAGTTCTTC.

This clonotype showed up just once. The chain carries TRBV9 and TRBJ2-3, with 10 bases lining up with TRBD1. Germline loops: CDR1 SGDLS, CDR2 YYNGEE. J lost 5 bases, V lost 0 bases, and 12 bases had no gene match. The CDR3 is made up of 18 amino acids. This CDR3 reads CASSVAPAGTGDIDTQYF. DNA of the CDR3: TGTGCCAGCAGCGTAGCACCTGCTGGGACAGGGGATATAGATACGCAGTATTTT.

This sequence joins TRBV2 and TRBJ1-2, with TRBD1 identical over 8 bases. The CDR3 length is 13 residues. Germline V gives CDR1 SNHLY, CDR2 FYNNEI. The V segment lost 4 bases and the J segment 2 bases; nucleotides outside the gene matches: 0. Here the CDR3 DNA reads TGTGCCAGCAGTGGGACAGGGAACTATGGCTACACCTTC. Its translation is CASSGTGNYGYTF.

The chain employs TRBV30 and TRBJ2-3, with D perhaps being TRBD1 or TRBD2 (6 bases each). The CDR3 extends over 12 amino acids. From germline, CDR1 is GTSNPN and CDR2 SVGIG (reference sequence). V lost 5 bases and J 5 bases, leaving 11 bases between the germline ends. CDR3 region: CAWARGEDTQYF. CDR3 bases: TGTGCCTGGGCAAGGGGGGAAGATACGCAGTATTTT.

This chain links TRBV29-1 with TRBJ1-4, with TRBD1 matching over 7 bases. Trimming cost V 5 bases and J 3 bases; bases outside gene matches: 6. Germline V gene data show CDR1 as SQVTM and CDR2 as ANQGSEA. This CDR3 has 14 residues. CDR3 sequence reads: CSVRRTGSNEKLFF. CDR3 coding DNA: TGCAGCGTTCGGAGGACAGGTTCTAATGAAAAACTGTTTTTT.